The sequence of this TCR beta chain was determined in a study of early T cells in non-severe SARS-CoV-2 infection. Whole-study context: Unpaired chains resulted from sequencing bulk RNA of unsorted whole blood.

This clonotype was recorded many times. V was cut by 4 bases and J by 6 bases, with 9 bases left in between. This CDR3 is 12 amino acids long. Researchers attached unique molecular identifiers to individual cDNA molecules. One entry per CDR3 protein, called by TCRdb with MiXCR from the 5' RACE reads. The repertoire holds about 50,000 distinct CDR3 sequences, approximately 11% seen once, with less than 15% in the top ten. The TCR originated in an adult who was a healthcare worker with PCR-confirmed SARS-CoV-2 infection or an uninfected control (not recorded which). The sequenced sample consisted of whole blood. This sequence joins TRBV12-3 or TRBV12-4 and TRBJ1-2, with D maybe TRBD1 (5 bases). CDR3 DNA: TGTGCCAGCAGTTACACACAGGATGGCTACACCTTC. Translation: CASSYTQDGYTF.